This T cell receptor beta chain was retrieved from a study of T cells in Graves' hyperthyroidism and ophthalmopathy. The wider study: Peripheral blood was taken when the disease was first diagnosed, before any treatment began. Study-wide findings and caveats: Blood also contained most expanded thyroid clonotypes above 0.001.

Authors of the study amplified TCR beta CDR3 regions from RNA transcripts. First-round RT-PCR targeting the TCR CDR3 was performed with the HTBI primer set. TCRdb itself ran the multiplex PCR reads through MiXCR, one entry per CDR3 protein. The sample contains a few hundred thousand distinct CDR3 sequences, approximately 15% of which appear only once. Only a few counts were recorded for this clonotype. What it binds is not known. Trimming shortened V by 1 base and J by 6 bases, and 7 bases separated the two germline ends. In germline, CDR1 is SGHTA, CDR2 FQGNSA. The CDR3 runs to 13 residues. The rearrangement uses TRBV7-2 and TRBJ1-5, with D tentatively TRBD1 (5 bases). The TCR sequence derives from a woman aged 35 to 49 with Graves' ophthalmopathy. Sequenced material: blood. The CDR3 DNA reads TGTGCCAGCAGCTTAGTAGGGGTTCAGCCCCAGCATTTT. This sequence encodes CASSLVGVQPQHF.